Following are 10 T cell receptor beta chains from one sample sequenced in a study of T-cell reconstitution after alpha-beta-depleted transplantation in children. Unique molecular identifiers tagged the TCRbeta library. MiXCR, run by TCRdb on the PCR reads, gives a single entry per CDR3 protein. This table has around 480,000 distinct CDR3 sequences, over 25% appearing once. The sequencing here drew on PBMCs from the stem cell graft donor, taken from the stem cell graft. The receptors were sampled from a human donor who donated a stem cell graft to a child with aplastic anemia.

The CDR3 region is CSAGDPGEGLFF. As DNA, the CDR3 is TGCAGTGCGGGGGACCCCGGAGAAGGTCTGTTTTTT. V usage is TRBV20-1 and J usage is TRBJ1-4, with a weak D call TRBD1 (5 bases). Germline V gene lookup returns CDR1 DFQATT and CDR2 SNEGSKA (reference sequence). This CDR3 has 12 amino acids. Trimming stripped 6 bases from V and 14 bases from J, with 19 bases between.

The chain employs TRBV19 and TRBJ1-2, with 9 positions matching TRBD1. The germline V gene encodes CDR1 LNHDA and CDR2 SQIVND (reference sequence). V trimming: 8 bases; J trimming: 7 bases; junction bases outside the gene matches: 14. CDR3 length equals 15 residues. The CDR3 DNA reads TGTGCCAGTCTCGGACAGGGGTCTTCCTCCTGTGGCTACACCTTC. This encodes CASLGQGSSSCGYTF.

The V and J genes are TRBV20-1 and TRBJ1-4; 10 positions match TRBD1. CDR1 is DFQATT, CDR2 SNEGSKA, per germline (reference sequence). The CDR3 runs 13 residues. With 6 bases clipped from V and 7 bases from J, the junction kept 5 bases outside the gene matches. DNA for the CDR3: TGCAGTGCAAAGGGACAGGGGTTTGAAAAACTGTTTTTT. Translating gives CSAKGQGFEKLFF.

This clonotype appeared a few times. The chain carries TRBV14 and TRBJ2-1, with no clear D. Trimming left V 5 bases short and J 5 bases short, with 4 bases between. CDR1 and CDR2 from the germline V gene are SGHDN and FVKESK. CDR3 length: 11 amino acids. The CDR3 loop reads CASSVHNEQFF. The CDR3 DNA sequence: TGTGCCAGCAGCGTTCACAATGAGCAGTTCTTC.

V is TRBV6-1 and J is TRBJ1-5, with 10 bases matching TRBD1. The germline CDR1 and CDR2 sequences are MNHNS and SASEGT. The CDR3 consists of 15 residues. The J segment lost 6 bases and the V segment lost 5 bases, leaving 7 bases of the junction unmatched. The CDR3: CASSPRRDRGQPQHF. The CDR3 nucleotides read TGTGCCAGCAGTCCACGCCGGGACAGGGGTCAGCCCCAGCATTTT.

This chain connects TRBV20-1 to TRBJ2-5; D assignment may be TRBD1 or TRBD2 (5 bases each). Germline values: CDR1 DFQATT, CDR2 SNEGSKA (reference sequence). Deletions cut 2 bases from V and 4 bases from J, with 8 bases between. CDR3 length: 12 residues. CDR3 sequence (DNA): TGCAGTGCTAGAAGAGGGGCAGAGACCCAGTACTTC. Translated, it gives CSARRGAETQYF.

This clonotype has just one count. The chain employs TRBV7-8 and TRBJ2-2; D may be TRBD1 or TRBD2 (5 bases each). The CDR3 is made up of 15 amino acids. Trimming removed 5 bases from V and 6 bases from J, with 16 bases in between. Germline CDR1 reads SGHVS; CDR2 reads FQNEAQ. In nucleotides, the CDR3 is TGTGCCAGCAGCCTCCGGGACCCCTTGGCCGGGGAGCTGTTTTTT. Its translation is CASSLRDPLAGELFF.

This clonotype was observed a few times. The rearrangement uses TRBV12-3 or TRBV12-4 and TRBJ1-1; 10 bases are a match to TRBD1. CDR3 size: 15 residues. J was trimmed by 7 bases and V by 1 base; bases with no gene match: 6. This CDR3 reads CASSLERQGAGEAFF. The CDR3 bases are TGTGCCAGCAGTTTAGAACGACAGGGGGCCGGTGAAGCTTTCTTT.

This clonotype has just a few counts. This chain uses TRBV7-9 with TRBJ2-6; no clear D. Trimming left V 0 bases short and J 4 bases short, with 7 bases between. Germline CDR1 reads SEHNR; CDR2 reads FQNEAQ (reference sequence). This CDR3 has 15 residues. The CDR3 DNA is TGTGCCAGCAGCTTAGCCCAGCCCGGGGCCAACGTCCTGACTTTC. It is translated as CASSLAQPGANVLTF.

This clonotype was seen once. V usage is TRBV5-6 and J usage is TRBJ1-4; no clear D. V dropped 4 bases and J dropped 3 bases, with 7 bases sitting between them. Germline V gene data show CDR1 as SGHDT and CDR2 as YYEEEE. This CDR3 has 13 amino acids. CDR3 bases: TGTGCCAGCAGCCCAAGCTCTAATGAAAAACTGTTTTTT. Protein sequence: CASSPSSNEKLFF.